The clone carrying this T cell receptor beta chain was picked up one time. CDR3 length: 18 amino acids. Germline assignment: CDR1 LGHDT and CDR2 YNNKEL (reference sequence). The trim removed 4 bases at V and 3 bases at J, leaving 7 bases unmatched. The study drew participants aged about 18 to 95 years from some 24 US areas. Cohorts were determined from participant-reported clinical history. This specimen comes from a study of blood T cell repertoires in COVID-19. Sequencing used immunoSEQ multiplex PCR; TCRdb keeps in-frame clones, though not all of them. The sample comprises a few hundred thousand clones, around 83% of which are singletons, and less than 7% rests with the top ten.

The V and J genes are TRBV3-1 (or the pseudogene TRBV3-2) and TRBJ2-3, with 16 positions matching TRBD2. The clonotype comes from a middle-aged woman who had recovered from COVID-19. The sequencing sample was made of PBMCs or T cells enriched from blood (not recorded which). As DNA, the CDR3 is TGTGCCAGCAGCCTCCAGGGACTAGCGGGAGGGGGGACAGATACGCAGTATTTT. This encodes CASSLQGLAGGGTDTQYF.